The rows below give T cell receptor beta chains drawn from one sample of a study of T cell responses to AZD1222 COVID-19 vaccine. The assay was immunoSEQ multiplex PCR, and TCRdb's table has in-frame clones only and misses some. Of about 140,000 clones in the sample, 92% are singletons; the top ten hold roughly 3.1%. The material sequenced was peripheral blood, taken on day 0 of AZD1222 vaccination. The source is an adult in good health. The CDR3 runs from the conserved cysteine through the conserved F or W. Fields, in order: CDR3 DNA, CDR3 protein, D gene, clone size, V gene, J gene. A D gene is named only where the DNA matches it firmly. Size tells how often a clone was seen (once, few, many) or the class of an expanded clone, and some rows leave it out.

DNA: TGTGCCAGCAGCCAGCCGAAACCCGGGACTAGCGGGAGGTTGTTCTTC
CDR3: CASSQPKPGTSGRLFF
D: TRBD2
size: -
V: TRBV11-2
J: TRBJ2-1

DNA: TGTGCCAGCAGCCAACCCCCGACAGCCTACATGAACACTGAAGCTTTCTTT
CDR3: CASSQPPTAYMNTEAFF
D: -
size: -
V: TRBV4-2
J: TRBJ1-1

DNA: TGCGCCAGCAGCTTGCCCTCCAACTATGGCTACACCTTC
CDR3: CASSLPSNYGYTF
D: -
size: -
V: TRBV5-1
J: TRBJ1-2

DNA: TGTGCCAGCTATAGGGGGAACACTGAAGCTTTCTTT
CDR3: CASYRGNTEAFF
D: -
size: -
V: TRBV6-5
J: TRBJ1-1

DNA: TGTGCCAGCAGTGATATGCTGGGACAACATAATTCACCCCTCCACTTT
CDR3: CASSDMLGQHNSPLHF
D: -
size: -
V: TRBV6-2/TRBV6-3
J: TRBJ1-6

DNA: TGTGCCAGCAGCCCAGGGGATGATACTGAAGCTTTCTTT
CDR3: CASSPGDDTEAFF
D: -
size: -
V: TRBV9
J: TRBJ1-1

DNA: TGCGCCAGCAGCCCCCAGCGCTACTACGAGCAGTACTTC
CDR3: CASSPQRYYEQYF
D: -
size: once
V: TRBV4-1
J: TRBJ2-7

DNA: TGTGCCAGTAGTATAATAGCGGGAGGGCCCGGAGATACGCAGTATTTT
CDR3: CASSIIAGGPGDTQYF
D: TRBD2
size: -
V: TRBV19
J: TRBJ2-3

DNA: TGTGCCAGCAGTTTTTCAAAAGAGACCCAGTACTTC
CDR3: CASSFSKETQYF
D: -
size: -
V: TRBV6-2/TRBV6-3
J: TRBJ2-5

DNA: TGTGCCAGCAGTGAGAGGACAGGGGGGAACTATGGCTACACCTTC
CDR3: CASSERTGGNYGYTF
D: TRBD1
size: -
V: TRBV6-6
J: TRBJ1-2

DNA: TGTGCCAGTAGTGCCGGAGAGCCCCAGCATTTT
CDR3: CASSAGEPQHF
D: -
size: -
V: TRBV19
J: TRBJ1-5

DNA: TGTGCCAGCAGTGAAGGACAGGCGCCGGGAAACACCATATATTTT
CDR3: CASSEGQAPGNTIYF
D: -
size: -
V: TRBV2
J: TRBJ1-3

DNA: TGCAGCGTTGAAAGAGGGGGAGCTGAAGCTTTCTTT
CDR3: CSVERGGAEAFF
D: -
size: once
V: TRBV29-1
J: TRBJ1-1

DNA: TGTGCCAGCTCACCGGAGGGGACTTACACTGAAGCTTTCTTT
CDR3: CASSPEGTYTEAFF
D: -
size: -
V: TRBV18
J: TRBJ1-1

DNA: TGTGCCACCGGTAATCAGGGCGACAGGGGAAGGACTAGCGGGAAAGAAGGAGAGACCCAGTACTTC
CDR3: CATGNQGDRGRTSGKEGETQYF
D: TRBD2
size: -
V: TRBV24-1
J: TRBJ2-5

DNA: TGTGCCAGCAGCAACAGGGGGCGCATTTACAATGAGCAGTTCTTC
CDR3: CASSNRGRIYNEQFF
D: TRBD1
size: -
V: TRBV3-1/TRBV3-2
J: TRBJ2-1

DNA: TGTGCCAGCAGATCTGACACCTCCTACGAGCAGTACTTC
CDR3: CASRSDTSYEQYF
D: -
size: -
V: TRBV11-2
J: TRBJ2-7

DNA: TGTGCCAGCAGTGGTGATGCGGGAGGCGGTACCGGGGAGCTGTTTTTT
CDR3: CASSGDAGGGTGELFF
D: TRBD2
size: few
V: TRBV6-4
J: TRBJ2-2

DNA: TGTGCCACCAGCAGAGATGTCGGCCAGGGCACTGAAGCTTTCTTT
CDR3: CATSRDVGQGTEAFF
D: -
size: -
V: TRBV15
J: TRBJ1-1

DNA: TGTGCCATCAGTGAGGCGGGACTAGCGGGAGCAGAGACCCAGTACTTC
CDR3: CAISEAGLAGAETQYF
D: TRBD2
size: -
V: TRBV10-3
J: TRBJ2-5

DNA: TGTGCCACCAGTGACCAAACAGGGGCTGGGGCCAACGTCCTGACTTTC
CDR3: CATSDQTGAGANVLTF
D: TRBD1
size: -
V: TRBV24-1
J: TRBJ2-6

DNA: TGTGCCAGTAGTTACCTAGCGGGAGGGCCCCCCTACGAGCAGTACTTC
CDR3: CASSYLAGGPPYEQYF
D: TRBD2
size: -
V: TRBV19
J: TRBJ2-7

DNA: TGTGCCAGCAGTTTGGAGAGGGGGAGCCAGCCCCAGCATTTT
CDR3: CASSLERGSQPQHF
D: -
size: -
V: TRBV28
J: TRBJ1-5

DNA: TGTGCCAGTAGCCGAATGACTAGCGGGTACACAGATACGCAGTATTTT
CDR3: CASSRMTSGYTDTQYF
D: TRBD2
size: once
V: TRBV19
J: TRBJ2-3

DNA: TGTGCCAGCAGTGGGAGGACAGCCCACCAAGAGACCCAGTACTTC
CDR3: CASSGRTAHQETQYF
D: -
size: -
V: TRBV27
J: TRBJ2-5

DNA: TGCGCCAGCAGCCACGGACTAGCGGGAGCGTCGTCCTACGAGCAGTACTTC
CDR3: CASSHGLAGASSYEQYF
D: TRBD2
size: -
V: TRBV4-1
J: TRBJ2-7

DNA: TGTGCCAGCAGTTACCCCTCGGGACTCTCCTACGAGCAGTACTTC
CDR3: CASSYPSGLSYEQYF
D: -
size: -
V: TRBV6-2/TRBV6-3
J: TRBJ2-7

DNA: TGTGCCAGCAGCCCACACCCCCCAGAGACCCAGTACTTC
CDR3: CASSPHPPETQYF
D: -
size: -
V: TRBV7-8
J: TRBJ2-5

DNA: TGTGCCAGCAGTCCTCTGAAGGTAATCGAGCAGTACTTC
CDR3: CASSPLKVIEQYF
D: -
size: -
V: TRBV6-5
J: TRBJ2-7

DNA: TGTGCCAGCAGCTTAGTACTAGCGGGAGGTTACGAGCAGTACTTC
CDR3: CASSLVLAGGYEQYF
D: TRBD2
size: -
V: TRBV7-9
J: TRBJ2-7

DNA: TGTGCCAGCAGCCGAAGCGGGAGCAGCTACGAGCAGTACTTC
CDR3: CASSRSGSSYEQYF
D: TRBD2
size: -
V: TRBV6-5
J: TRBJ2-7

DNA: TGTGCCTACACGGGGAACGACCCCTACGGGCAGTATTTT
CDR3: CAYTGNDPYGQYF
D: -
size: -
V: TRBV11-3
J: TRBJ2-3

DNA: TGTGCCAGCTCACCAGATCTGGCAGATACGCAGTATTTT
CDR3: CASSPDLADTQYF
D: -
size: -
V: TRBV18
J: TRBJ2-3

DNA: TGTGCCAGCAGCTTAGTTCCCAGCCGCCCAGATACGCAGTATTTT
CDR3: CASSLVPSRPDTQYF
D: -
size: -
V: TRBV7-7
J: TRBJ2-3

DNA: TGTGCCTGGAGTCTAGGGTCGGGCAGCAATCAGCCCCAGCATTTT
CDR3: CAWSLGSGSNQPQHF
D: -
size: -
V: TRBV30
J: TRBJ1-5

DNA: TGCGCCAGCAGCGTCGCCGGGACGGCGAACACTGAAGCTTTCTTT
CDR3: CASSVAGTANTEAFF
D: -
size: -
V: TRBV5-1
J: TRBJ1-1